This T cell receptor beta chain was captured in a study of memory CD4+ T cells and cytomegalovirus serostatus. CDR3 length equals 14 residues. Trimming removed 2 bases at V and 1 base at J, with 8 bases between. Germline CDR1 reads MNHNS; CDR2 reads SASEGT. Single viable CD3+CD4+CD8-CD45RO+ cells were sorted as the memory CD4+ T cells. The sample holds one count of this clone. The table came from immunoSEQ multiplex PCR; TCRdb's copy has only in-frame clones and leaves some out. Counted here are some 26,000 clones, around 75% occurring once; the ten biggest clones make up under 0.85%. V and J are TRBV6-1 and TRBJ1-1; possibly TRBD1 for D (6 bases). This TCR came from an adult in good health and CMV-seronegative. The sample was memory CD4+ T cells from blood. The DNA of the CDR3 is TGTGCCAGCAGTGAACCACAGGGGAACACTGAAGCTTTCTTT. As protein: CASSEPQGNTEAFF.